This entry concerns a single T cell receptor (beta chain). Its antigen is unidentified. The data stem from a study of T cell responses to AZD1222 COVID-19 vaccine. Study findings and constraints: Repertoire sampling was restricted to post-peak T cell response timepoints.

Libraries were prepared by immunoSEQ multiplex PCR; TCRdb keeps only in-frame clonotypes and omits some of them. This table has under 150,000 clones, approximately 83% appearing once. Trimming removed 7 bases at V and 2 bases at J, with 15 bases between. CDR3 size: 15 residues. Germline CDR1 is SEHNR and CDR2 is FQNEAQ (reference sequence). Sequenced material: peripheral blood, taken on day 0 of MenACWY control vaccination. This clonotype was obtained from an adult in good health. The V and J genes are TRBV7-9 and TRBJ2-1, with D possibly TRBD1 on 7 matching bases. The CDR3 DNA reads TGTGCCAGCACCCCGGCAGGGGGGACCTACAATGAGCAGTTCTTC. It yields the protein CASTPAGGTYNEQFF.